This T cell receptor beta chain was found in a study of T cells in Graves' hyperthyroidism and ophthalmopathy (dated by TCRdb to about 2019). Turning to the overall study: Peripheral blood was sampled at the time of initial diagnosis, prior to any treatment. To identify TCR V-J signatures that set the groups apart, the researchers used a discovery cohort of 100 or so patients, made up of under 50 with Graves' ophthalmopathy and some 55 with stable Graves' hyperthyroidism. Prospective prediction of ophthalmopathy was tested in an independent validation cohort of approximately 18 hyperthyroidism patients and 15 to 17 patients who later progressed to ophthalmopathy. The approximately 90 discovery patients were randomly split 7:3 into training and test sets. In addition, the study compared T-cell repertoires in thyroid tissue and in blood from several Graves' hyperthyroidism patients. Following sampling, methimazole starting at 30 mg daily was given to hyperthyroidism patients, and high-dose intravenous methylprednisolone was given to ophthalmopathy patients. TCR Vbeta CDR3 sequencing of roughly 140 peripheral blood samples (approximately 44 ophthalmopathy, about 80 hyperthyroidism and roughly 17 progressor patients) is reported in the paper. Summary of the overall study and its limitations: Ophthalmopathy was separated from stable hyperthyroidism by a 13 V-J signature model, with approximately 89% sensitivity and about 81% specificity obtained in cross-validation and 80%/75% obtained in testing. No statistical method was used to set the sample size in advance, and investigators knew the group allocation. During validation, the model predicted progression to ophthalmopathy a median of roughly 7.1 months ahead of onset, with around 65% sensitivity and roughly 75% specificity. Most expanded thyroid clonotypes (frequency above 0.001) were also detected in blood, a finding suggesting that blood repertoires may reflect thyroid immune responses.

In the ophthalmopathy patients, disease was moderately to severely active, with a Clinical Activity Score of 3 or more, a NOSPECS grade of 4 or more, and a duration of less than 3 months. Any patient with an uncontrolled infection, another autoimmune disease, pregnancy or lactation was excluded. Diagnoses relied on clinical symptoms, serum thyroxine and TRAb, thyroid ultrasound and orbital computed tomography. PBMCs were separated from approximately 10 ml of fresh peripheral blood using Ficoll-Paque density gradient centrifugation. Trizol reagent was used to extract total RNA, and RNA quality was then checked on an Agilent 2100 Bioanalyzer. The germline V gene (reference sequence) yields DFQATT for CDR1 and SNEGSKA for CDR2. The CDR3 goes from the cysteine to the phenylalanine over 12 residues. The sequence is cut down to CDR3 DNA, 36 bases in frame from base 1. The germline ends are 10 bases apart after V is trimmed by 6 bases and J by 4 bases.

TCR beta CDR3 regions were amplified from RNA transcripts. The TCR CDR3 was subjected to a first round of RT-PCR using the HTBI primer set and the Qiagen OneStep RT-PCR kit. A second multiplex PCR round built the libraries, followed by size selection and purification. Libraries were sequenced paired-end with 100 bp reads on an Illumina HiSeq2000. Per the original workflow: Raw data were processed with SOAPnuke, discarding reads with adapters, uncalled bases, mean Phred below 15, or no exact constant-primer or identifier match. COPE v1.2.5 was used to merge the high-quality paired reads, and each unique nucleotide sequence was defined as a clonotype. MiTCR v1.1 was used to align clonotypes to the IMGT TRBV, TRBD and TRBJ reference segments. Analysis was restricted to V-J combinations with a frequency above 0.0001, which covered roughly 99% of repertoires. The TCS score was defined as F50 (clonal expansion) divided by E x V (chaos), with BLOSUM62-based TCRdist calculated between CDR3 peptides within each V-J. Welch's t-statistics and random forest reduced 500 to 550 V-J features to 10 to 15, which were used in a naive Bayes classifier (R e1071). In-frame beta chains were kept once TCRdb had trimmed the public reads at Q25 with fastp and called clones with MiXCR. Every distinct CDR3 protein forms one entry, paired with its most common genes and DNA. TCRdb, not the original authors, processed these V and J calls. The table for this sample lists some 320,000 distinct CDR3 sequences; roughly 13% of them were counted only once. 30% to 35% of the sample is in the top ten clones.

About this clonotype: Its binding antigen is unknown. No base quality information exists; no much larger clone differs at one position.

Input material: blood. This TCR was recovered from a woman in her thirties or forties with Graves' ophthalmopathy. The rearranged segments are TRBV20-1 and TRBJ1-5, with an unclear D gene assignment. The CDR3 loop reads CSAPGENQPQHF. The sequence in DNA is TGCAGTGCCCCCGGGGAAAATCAGCCCCAGCATTTT.